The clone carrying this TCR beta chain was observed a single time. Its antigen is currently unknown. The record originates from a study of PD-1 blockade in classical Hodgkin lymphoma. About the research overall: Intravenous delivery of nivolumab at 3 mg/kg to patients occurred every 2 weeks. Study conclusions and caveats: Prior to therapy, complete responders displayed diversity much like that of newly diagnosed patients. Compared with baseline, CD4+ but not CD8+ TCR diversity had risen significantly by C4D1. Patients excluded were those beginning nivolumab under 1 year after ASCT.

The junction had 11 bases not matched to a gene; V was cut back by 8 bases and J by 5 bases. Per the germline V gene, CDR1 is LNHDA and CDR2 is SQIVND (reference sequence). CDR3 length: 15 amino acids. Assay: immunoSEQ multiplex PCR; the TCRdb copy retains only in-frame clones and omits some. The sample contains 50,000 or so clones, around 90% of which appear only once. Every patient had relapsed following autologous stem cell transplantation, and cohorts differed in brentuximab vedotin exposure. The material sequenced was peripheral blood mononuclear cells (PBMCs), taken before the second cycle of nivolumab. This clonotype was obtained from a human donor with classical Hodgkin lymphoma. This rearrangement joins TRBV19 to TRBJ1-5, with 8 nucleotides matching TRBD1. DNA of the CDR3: TGTGCCAGTCCCCGGCGGGGGACAGGATATCAGCCCCAGCATTTT. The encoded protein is CASPRRGTGYQPQHF. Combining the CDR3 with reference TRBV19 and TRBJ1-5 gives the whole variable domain DGGITQSPKYLFRKEGQNVTLSCEQNLNHDAMYWYRQDPGQGLRLIYYSQIVNDFQKGDIAEGYSVSREKKESFPLTVTSAQKNPTAFYLCASPRRGTGYQPQHFGDGTRLSIL.